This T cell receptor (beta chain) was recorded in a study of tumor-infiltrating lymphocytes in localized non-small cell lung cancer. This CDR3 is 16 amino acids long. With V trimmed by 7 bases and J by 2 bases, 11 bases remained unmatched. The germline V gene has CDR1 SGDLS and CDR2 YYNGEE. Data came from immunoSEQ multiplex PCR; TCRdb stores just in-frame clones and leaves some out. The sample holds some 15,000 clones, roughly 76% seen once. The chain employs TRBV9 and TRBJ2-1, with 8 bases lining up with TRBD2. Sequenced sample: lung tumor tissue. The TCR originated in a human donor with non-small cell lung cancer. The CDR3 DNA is TGTGCCAGCGGGGGGAATCGGGAGGGAGCCTACAATGAGCAGTTCTTC. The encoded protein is CASGGNREGAYNEQFF.